A selection of T cell receptor beta chains follows, all from one sample in a study of shared clonotypes between healthy human individuals. TCRdb's copy holds only in-frame clones and misses some; the assay was immunoSEQ multiplex PCR. The repertoire holds more than 2 million clones, 85% to 95% seen once, with 0.85% to 1.3% in the top ten. Sequencing was done on a sample of naive CD8+ T cells sorted from blood. The receptor set was obtained from a man aged 18 to 29 in good health. The CDR3 runs from the conserved cysteine through the conserved F or W. The D gene is left open where the match is weak. The size entry is marked missing in some rows and otherwise reads once, few, many or a size class.

V gene: TRBV5-4
D gene: NA
clone size: NA
J gene: TRBJ2-7
CDR3 protein: CASSQSGTWLYEQYF
CDR3 DNA: TGTGCCAGCAGCCAAAGTGGGACATGGTTGTACGAGCAGTACTTC

V gene: TRBV19
D gene: NA
clone size: NA
J gene: TRBJ1-5
CDR3 protein: CASSIVEQPQHF
CDR3 DNA: TGTGCCAGTAGTATAGTGGAGCAGCCCCAGCATTTT

V gene: TRBV5-6
D gene: NA
clone size: once
J gene: TRBJ2-5
CDR3 protein: CASSFGGGRQETQYF
CDR3 DNA: TGTGCCAGCAGCTTCGGGGGAGGTAGGCAAGAGACCCAGTACTTC

V gene: TRBV5-1
D gene: NA
clone size: NA
J gene: TRBJ2-3
CDR3 protein: CASSSFGTDTQYF
CDR3 DNA: TGCGCCAGCAGCTCTTTTGGCACAGATACGCAGTATTTT

V gene: TRBV6-5
D gene: NA
clone size: NA
J gene: TRBJ2-4
CDR3 protein: CAAGGGDSKNIQYF
CDR3 DNA: TGTGCCGCAGGGGGAGGGGATTCCAAAAACATTCAGTACTTC

V gene: TRBV13
D gene: TRBD1
clone size: NA
J gene: TRBJ1-1
CDR3 protein: CASSLGDRGPGLEAFF
CDR3 DNA: TGTGCCAGCAGCTTGGGAGACAGGGGGCCCGGTCTAGAAGCTTTCTTT

V gene: TRBV5-1
D gene: NA
clone size: NA
J gene: TRBJ2-7
CDR3 protein: CASSLALGVIYEQYF
CDR3 DNA: TGCGCCAGCAGCTTGGCGTTAGGGGTTATCTACGAGCAGTACTTC

V gene: TRBV10-1
D gene: NA
clone size: NA
J gene: TRBJ2-7
CDR3 protein: CASSDGPYEQYF
CDR3 DNA: TGCGCCAGCAGTGACGGACCCTACGAGCAGTACTTC

V gene: TRBV28
D gene: TRBD1
clone size: NA
J gene: TRBJ1-5
CDR3 protein: CASSRDREGNQPQHF
CDR3 DNA: TGTGCCAGCAGTCGGGACAGGGAGGGCAATCAGCCCCAGCATTTT

V gene: TRBV6-5
D gene: TRBD2
clone size: NA
J gene: TRBJ2-4
CDR3 protein: CASSYSSRLAGNIQYF
CDR3 DNA: TGTGCCAGCAGTTACTCGAGTAGGCTAGCGGGAAACATTCAGTACTTC

V gene: TRBV7-6
D gene: NA
clone size: NA
J gene: TRBJ1-4
CDR3 protein: CASSFDGEKLFF
CDR3 DNA: TGTGCCAGCAGTTTCGACGGTGAAAAACTGTTTTTT

V gene: TRBV5-8
D gene: TRBD1
clone size: NA
J gene: TRBJ1-1
CDR3 protein: CASSFDREGTEAFF
CDR3 DNA: TGTGCCAGCAGCTTCGACAGGGAGGGCACTGAAGCTTTCTTT

V gene: TRBV7-9
D gene: TRBD2
clone size: once
J gene: TRBJ2-3
CDR3 protein: CASRDLAGGPEGNTQYF
CDR3 DNA: TGTGCCAGCAGGGACTTAGCGGGGGGACCGGAGGGAAATACGCAGTATTTT

V gene: TRBV2
D gene: TRBD1
clone size: NA
J gene: TRBJ1-5
CDR3 protein: CASSEFQGANWQPQHF
CDR3 DNA: TGTGCCAGCAGTGAATTTCAGGGGGCGAATTGGCAGCCCCAGCATTTT

V gene: TRBV27
D gene: TRBD1
clone size: NA
J gene: TRBJ2-5
CDR3 protein: CASSPPTGGEETQYF
CDR3 DNA: TGTGCCAGCAGTCCCCCGACAGGGGGCGAAGAGACCCAGTACTTC

V gene: TRBV4-1
D gene: NA
clone size: NA
J gene: TRBJ2-7
CDR3 protein: CASSQLQGLDEQYF
CDR3 DNA: TGCGCCAGCAGCCAATTGCAGGGACTTGACGAGCAGTACTTC

V gene: TRBV28
D gene: NA
clone size: NA
J gene: TRBJ1-3
CDR3 protein: CASTRPGIGGNTIYF
CDR3 DNA: TGTGCCAGCACCCGGCCAGGGATCGGTGGAAACACCATATATTTT

V gene: TRBV11-2
D gene: NA
clone size: NA
J gene: TRBJ2-3
CDR3 protein: CASSPVAITDTQYF
CDR3 DNA: TGTGCCAGCAGCCCCGTGGCCATCACAGATACGCAGTATTTT

V gene: TRBV28
D gene: NA
clone size: NA
J gene: TRBJ1-1
CDR3 protein: CASSMPYTEAFF
CDR3 DNA: TGTGCCAGCAGTATGCCCTACACTGAAGCTTTCTTT

V gene: TRBV6-5
D gene: NA
clone size: NA
J gene: TRBJ1-6
CDR3 protein: CASSLGNSPLHF
CDR3 DNA: TGTGCCAGCAGCCTCGGTAATTCACCCCTCCACTTT

V gene: TRBV2
D gene: NA
clone size: NA
J gene: TRBJ1-6
CDR3 protein: CASSKTPTGLNSPLHF
CDR3 DNA: TGTGCCAGCAGTAAGACTCCGACAGGACTTAATTCACCCCTCCACTTT

V gene: TRBV5-8
D gene: NA
clone size: NA
J gene: TRBJ2-3
CDR3 protein: CASSLADTQYF
CDR3 DNA: TGTGCCAGCAGCTTAGCAGATACGCAGTATTTT

V gene: TRBV27
D gene: NA
clone size: NA
J gene: TRBJ2-3
CDR3 protein: CASSLSGPHTQYF
CDR3 DNA: TGTGCCAGCAGTTTATCGGGGCCGCATACGCAGTATTTT

V gene: TRBV29-1
D gene: NA
clone size: NA
J gene: TRBJ2-5
CDR3 protein: CSVEVETQYF
CDR3 DNA: TGCAGCGTTGAAGTGGAGACCCAGTACTTC

V gene: TRBV6-1
D gene: NA
clone size: once
J gene: TRBJ2-7
CDR3 protein: CASRVAESSYEQYF
CDR3 DNA: TGTGCCAGCAGAGTAGCGGAGAGCTCCTACGAGCAGTACTTC

V gene: TRBV2
D gene: TRBD2
clone size: once
J gene: TRBJ2-1
CDR3 protein: CASTGGISWQFF
CDR3 DNA: TGTGCCAGCACGGGGGGTATCAGTTGGCAGTTCTTC

V gene: TRBV6-5
D gene: NA
clone size: NA
J gene: TRBJ1-2
CDR3 protein: CASSYWAESPNYGYTF
CDR3 DNA: TGTGCCAGCAGTTACTGGGCAGAATCCCCTAACTATGGCTACACCTTC

V gene: TRBV6-6
D gene: NA
clone size: few
J gene: TRBJ2-1
CDR3 protein: CASSYEYNEQFF
CDR3 DNA: TGTGCCAGCAGTTACGAGTACAATGAGCAGTTCTTC

V gene: TRBV4-3
D gene: TRBD2
clone size: NA
J gene: TRBJ2-5
CDR3 protein: CASSQEGRLAGGQETQYF
CDR3 DNA: TGCGCCAGCAGCCAAGAGGGACGACTAGCGGGAGGCCAAGAGACCCAGTACTTC

V gene: TRBV7-8
D gene: TRBD1
clone size: NA
J gene: TRBJ2-7
CDR3 protein: CASSLGQGETYEQYF
CDR3 DNA: TGTGCCAGCAGCTTAGGCCAGGGGGAAACCTACGAGCAGTACTTC

V gene: TRBV19
D gene: NA
clone size: NA
J gene: TRBJ2-2
CDR3 protein: CASSIMDSLNTGELFF
CDR3 DNA: TGTGCCAGTAGTATAATGGACAGCTTGAACACCGGGGAGCTGTTTTTT

V gene: TRBV5-1
D gene: TRBD1
clone size: NA
J gene: TRBJ1-6
CDR3 protein: CASSLEPGQNSPLHF
CDR3 DNA: TGCGCCAGCAGCTTGGAACCGGGACAGAATTCACCCCTCCACTTT

V gene: TRBV10-2
D gene: NA
clone size: NA
J gene: TRBJ2-7
CDR3 protein: CASSESRWGYEQYF
CDR3 DNA: TGCGCCAGCAGTGAGAGCAGGTGGGGGTACGAGCAGTACTTC

V gene: TRBV30
D gene: NA
clone size: NA
J gene: TRBJ2-1
CDR3 protein: CAWSVRLRGSSYNEQFF
CDR3 DNA: TGTGCCTGGAGTGTTCGGCTTCGTGGCAGCTCCTACAATGAGCAGTTCTTC

V gene: TRBV5-6
D gene: NA
clone size: NA
J gene: TRBJ2-2
CDR3 protein: CASSLERGELFF
CDR3 DNA: TGTGCCAGCAGCTTGGAGAGGGGGGAGCTGTTTTTT

V gene: TRBV5-6
D gene: NA
clone size: NA
J gene: TRBJ1-6
CDR3 protein: CASSLGLGSPLHF
CDR3 DNA: TGTGCCAGCAGCTTGGGCTTGGGTTCACCCCTCCACTTT

V gene: TRBV7-6
D gene: NA
clone size: NA
J gene: TRBJ2-1
CDR3 protein: CASSLAGGTYNEQFF
CDR3 DNA: TGTGCCAGCAGCTTAGCGGGAGGCACCTACAATGAGCAGTTCTTC

V gene: TRBV9
D gene: TRBD2
clone size: NA
J gene: TRBJ2-3
CDR3 protein: CASSVELAGSTDTQYF
CDR3 DNA: TGTGCCAGCAGCGTAGAGCTAGCGGGGAGCACAGATACGCAGTATTTT

V gene: TRBV9
D gene: TRBD1
clone size: NA
J gene: TRBJ2-1
CDR3 protein: CASSVDQGDEQFF
CDR3 DNA: TGTGCCAGCAGCGTAGATCAGGGGGATGAGCAGTTCTTC

V gene: TRBV2
D gene: TRBD2
clone size: NA
J gene: TRBJ2-2
CDR3 protein: CASSEAGANTGELFF
CDR3 DNA: TGTGCCAGCAGTGAGGCGGGAGCGAACACCGGGGAGCTGTTTTTT

V gene: TRBV7-9
D gene: NA
clone size: NA
J gene: TRBJ2-2
CDR3 protein: CASSSTEGAVGTGELFF
CDR3 DNA: TGTGCCAGCAGCTCCACGGAGGGGGCGGTGGGAACCGGGGAGCTGTTTTTT

V gene: TRBV30
D gene: TRBD1
clone size: NA
J gene: TRBJ2-7
CDR3 protein: CAWSLTGQGPYEQYF
CDR3 DNA: TGTGCCTGGAGCTTGACGGGACAGGGGCCCTACGAGCAGTACTTC

V gene: TRBV7-9
D gene: NA
clone size: NA
J gene: TRBJ1-6
CDR3 protein: CASSPTGDSYNSPLHF
CDR3 DNA: TGTGCCAGCAGCCCGACAGGAGACTCCTATAATTCACCCCTCCACTTT

V gene: TRBV6-5
D gene: TRBD1
clone size: NA
J gene: TRBJ2-1
CDR3 protein: CASEGGLYNEQFF
CDR3 DNA: TGTGCCAGCGAAGGGGGCCTCTACAATGAGCAGTTCTTC

V gene: TRBV7-9
D gene: NA
clone size: once
J gene: TRBJ2-7
CDR3 protein: CASSLGNGYEQYF
CDR3 DNA: TGTGCCAGCAGCTTGGGGAATGGCTACGAGCAGTACTTC

V gene: TRBV7-9
D gene: TRBD2
clone size: NA
J gene: TRBJ2-5
CDR3 protein: CASSPGLAKETQYF
CDR3 DNA: TGTGCCAGCAGCCCGGGACTAGCGAAAGAGACCCAGTACTTC

V gene: TRBV7-9
D gene: NA
clone size: NA
J gene: TRBJ2-7
CDR3 protein: CASSLYSYEQYF
CDR3 DNA: TGTGCCAGCAGCTTGTACTCCTACGAGCAGTACTTC

V gene: TRBV2
D gene: TRBD2
clone size: NA
J gene: TRBJ2-1
CDR3 protein: CASPPSGGEPYNEQFF
CDR3 DNA: TGTGCCAGCCCCCCGAGCGGGGGGGAACCCTACAATGAGCAGTTCTTC

V gene: TRBV27
D gene: TRBD1
clone size: NA
J gene: TRBJ2-5
CDR3 protein: CASSPSTGSETQYF
CDR3 DNA: TGTGCCAGCAGTCCGTCGACAGGGTCAGAGACCCAGTACTTC

V gene: TRBV10-2
D gene: NA
clone size: NA
J gene: TRBJ1-1
CDR3 protein: CASSESAAEAFF
CDR3 DNA: TGCGCCAGCAGTGAGAGTGCGGCTGAAGCTTTCTTT

V gene: TRBV5-1
D gene: TRBD2
clone size: NA
J gene: TRBJ2-2
CDR3 protein: CASSETSGRGSGELFF
CDR3 DNA: TGCGCCAGCAGCGAAACTAGCGGGAGAGGGTCCGGGGAGCTGTTTTTT

V gene: TRBV4-3
D gene: TRBD1
clone size: NA
J gene: TRBJ1-2
CDR3 protein: CASSQASQGAQGYGYTF
CDR3 DNA: TGCGCCAGCAGCCAAGCGTCCCAGGGGGCGCAAGGCTATGGCTACACCTTC

V gene: TRBV2
D gene: NA
clone size: NA
J gene: TRBJ1-2
CDR3 protein: CAGVTAYYGYTF
CDR3 DNA: TGTGCCGGAGTGACGGCTTACTATGGCTACACCTTC

V gene: TRBV5-6
D gene: NA
clone size: NA
J gene: TRBJ1-1
CDR3 protein: CASSLGRSNTEAFF
CDR3 DNA: TGTGCCAGCAGCTTGGGACGGTCTAACACTGAAGCTTTCTTT

V gene: TRBV2
D gene: NA
clone size: once
J gene: TRBJ2-1
CDR3 protein: CASSDLWGEQFF
CDR3 DNA: TGTGCCAGCAGCGACCTTTGGGGTGAGCAGTTCTTC

V gene: TRBV2
D gene: TRBD2
clone size: NA
J gene: TRBJ2-7
CDR3 protein: CASSPSGGAVYEQYF
CDR3 DNA: TGTGCCAGCAGTCCTAGCGGGGGGGCCGTCTACGAGCAGTACTTC

V gene: TRBV27
D gene: TRBD2
clone size: NA
J gene: TRBJ2-1
CDR3 protein: CASSIGLAISNEQFF
CDR3 DNA: TGTGCCAGCAGTATCGGACTAGCGATAAGCAATGAGCAGTTCTTC